A single sample gave rise to the 16 T cell receptor beta chains below, sequenced in a study of PD-L1 blockade in urothelial cancer. Data came from immunoSEQ multiplex PCR; TCRdb stores just in-frame clones and leaves some out. Here the sample spans 55,000 to 80,000 clones, approximately 83% being singletons. The sample's time point: pretreatment peripheral blood. This specimen was PBMCs, taken around atezolizumab (anti-PD-L1) treatment. These receptors all come from a man in his sixties with urothelial cancer.

V is TRBV9 and J is TRBJ1-3; TRBD1 aligns across 7 bases. CDR1 and CDR2 from the germline V gene are SGDLS and YYNGEE. V lost 3 bases to trimming and J lost 3 bases; unmatched junction nucleotides: 6. The CDR3 contains 15 residues. CDR3 DNA: TGTGCCAGCAGCGGCACAGGGGTGATTGGAAACACCATATATTTT. Translated: CASSGTGVIGNTIYF.

The rearrangement links TRBV5-4 to TRBJ1-1; D remains ambiguous. This CDR3 comprises 13 residues. V was trimmed by 4 bases and J by 4 bases, leaving 11 bases between them. Germline V gives CDR1 SGHNT, CDR2 YYREEE (reference sequence). The CDR3 sequence is CASSRTLSTEAFF. CDR3 coding DNA: TGTGCCAGCAGCCGAACTCTGAGCACTGAAGCTTTCTTT.

About this clone itself: The sample has other DNA sequences that encode this CDR3 too. This chain connects TRBV18 to TRBJ1-1; a weak D match, TRBD1 (6 bases). This CDR3 is built from 14 residues. Trimming left V 4 bases short and J 0 bases short, with 9 bases between. Germline loops: CDR1 KGHSH, CDR2 LQKENI. The CDR3 region has the DNA TGTGCCAGCTCACAGGACAGTATGAACACTGAAGCTTTCTTT. It yields the protein CASSQDSMNTEAFF.

This sequence joins TRBV6-1 and TRBJ2-2; TRBD1 matches 7 bases. The CDR3 loop spans 14 amino acids. Germline V gene lookup returns CDR1 MNHNS and CDR2 SASEGT. The V gene end was trimmed by 3 bases and the J gene end by 3 bases; junction bases not matched to a gene: 1. CDR3 coding DNA: TGTGCCAGCAGTGACGGGACAGACACCGGGGAGCTGTTTTTT. This codes for CASSDGTDTGELFF.

As concerns this clone: Relative to the germline gene, one junction end is altered; a read error may explain this. The chain carries TRBV18 and TRBJ2-7; 9 bases match TRBD1. CDR1 and CDR2 (germline): KGHSH, LQKENI. The CDR3 has 12 residues. The CDR3 DNA is TGTGCCAGCTCACCAGGGACAGGGTTTTTCAACTTC. This translates into CASSPGTGFFNF.

The chain joins TRBV7-3 to TRBJ2-6; no firm D call. The V gene lost 2 bases and the J gene lost 0 bases, with 11 bases spanning the gap. This CDR3 spans 17 amino acids. The germline CDR1 and CDR2 sequences are SGHTA and FQGTGA. CDR3 loop: CASSLAPQVSGANVLTF. CDR3 coding DNA: TGTGCCAGCAGCTTAGCTCCGCAGGTCTCTGGGGCCAACGTCCTGACTTTC.

This clone appeared a single time. The rearrangement uses TRBV30 and TRBJ2-3; 13 nucleotides align to TRBD2. Germline loops: CDR1 GTSNPN, CDR2 SVGIG (reference sequence). V gave up 1 base and J gave up 1 base; unmatched junction bases: 2. The CDR3 is 16 residues long. The CDR3 sequence: CAWSGGLAGRTDTQYF. In DNA, the CDR3 is TGTGCCTGGAGTGGGGGACTAGCGGGGCGCACAGATACGCAGTATTTT.

The chain combines TRBV30 with TRBJ2-4, with a possible D match to TRBD1 (6 bases). The CDR3 length is 13 residues. The germline V gene encodes CDR1 GTSNPN and CDR2 SVGIG (reference sequence). V was shortened by 5 bases and J by 6 bases, with 14 bases between the two germline ends. CDR3 sequence (DNA): TGTGCCTGGTCGCCGGGACACTTAAACATTCAGTACTTC. Its protein product is CAWSPGHLNIQYF.

This chain connects TRBV5-1 to TRBJ2-7; a weak D match, TRBD2 (6 bases). This CDR3 is built from 14 residues. V was clipped by 0 bases and J by 6 bases, with 13 bases between them. CDR1 and CDR2 from the germline V gene are SGHRS and YFSETQ. CDR3 amino acids: CASSLGAGFAEQYF. The CDR3 region has the DNA TGCGCCAGCAGCTTGGGAGCGGGTTTTGCCGAGCAGTACTTC. Variable domain in full (rest from reference TRBV5-1 and TRBJ2-7): KAGVTQTPRYLIKTRGQQVTLSCSPISGHRSVSWYQQTPGQGLQFLFEYFSETQRNKGNFPGRFSGRQFSNSRSEMNVSTLELGDSALYLCASSLGAGFAEQYFGPGTRLTVT.

The CDR3 region is CASSTGRRGLITEAFF. As DNA, the CDR3 is TGTGCCAGCAGTACGGGTCGACGAGGGCTTATCACTGAAGCTTTCTTT. The J gene is TRBJ1-1, the V gene TRBV5-4; no clear D gene. Between the trimmed V and J ends, which lost 5 bases and 4 bases, there was a span of 21 bases. CDR3 size: 16 residues. The V gene's germline CDR1 is SGHNT and CDR2 YYREEE (reference sequence). Variable domain in full (rest from reference TRBV5-4 and TRBJ1-1): ETGVTQSPTHLIKTRGQQVTLRCSSQSGHNTVSWYQQALGQGPQFIFQYYREEENGRGNFPPRFSGLQFPNYSSELNVNALELDDSALYLCASSTGRRGLITEAFFGQGTRLTVV.

The chain employs TRBV6-5 and TRBJ2-7; 10 bases agree with TRBD2. Unmatched junction bases numbered 8, after V lost 5 bases and J lost 4 bases. The CDR3 loop spans 15 amino acids. Per the germline V gene, CDR1 is MNHEY and CDR2 is SVGAGI. The CDR3 here is CASSPPSGGRYEQYF. CDR3 DNA sequence: TGTGCCAGCAGTCCGCCTAGCGGGGGCAGGTACGAGCAGTACTTC.

J is TRBJ2-1 and V is TRBV27, with 8 bases matching TRBD2. V dropped 3 bases and J dropped 8; count of bases not matched to a gene: 6. Germline V gives CDR1 MNHEY, CDR2 SMNVEV (reference sequence). The CDR3 spans 14 residues. The CDR3 bases are TGTGCCAGCAGTTTGTCCAGCGGGGGCGATGAGCAGTTCTTC. As protein: CASSLSSGGDEQFF.

On this clone itself: The junction does not match germline at one end; this may be a read error. The chain carries TRBV25-1 and TRBJ1-2, with D possibly being TRBD1 (6 bases). The germline gives CDR1 MGHDK, CDR2 SYGVNS. CDR3 size: 13 residues. CDR3 amino acids: CASSESSRWDIDF. The DNA of the CDR3 is TGTGCCAGCAGTGAATCTTCACGGTGGGACATTGACTTC.

This clone was detected only once. The V gene is TRBV29-1, the J gene TRBJ2-7; TRBD2 is a possible D gene (6 bases). V lost 6 bases, J lost 3 bases, and 12 bases lay in between. This CDR3 is 12 amino acids long. CDR1 and CDR2 (germline): SQVTM, ANQGSEA. Here the CDR3 DNA reads TGCAGCGTACTCCTCGGGGGCTACGAGCAGTACTTC. Amino acids: CSVLLGGYEQYF.

The J gene is TRBJ1-2, the V gene TRBV28; possible D gene TRBD1, 6 bases. Germline CDR1 MDHEN, CDR2 SYDVKM. Trimming stripped 3 bases from V and 4 bases from J, with 15 bases between. This CDR3 has 15 amino acids. DNA for the CDR3: TGTGCCAGCAGTTTCCCGGGGGCGGGAGCCTATGGCTACACCTTC. This encodes CASSFPGAGAYGYTF.

This clone appeared once. The chain uses TRBV27 and TRBJ2-7; 10 nucleotides align to TRBD1. The germline gives CDR1 MNHEY, CDR2 SMNVEV (reference sequence). CDR3 length: 14 amino acids. V lost 5 bases and J lost 3; bases outside the gene matches: 4. CDR3 sequence reads: CASSRQGASYEQYF. CDR3 sequence (DNA): TGTGCCAGCAGTCGACAGGGGGCGAGCTACGAGCAGTACTTC.